Listed below are T cell receptor beta chains from one sample, sequenced in a study of cytomegalovirus exposure and HLA in healthy donors. Measured with immunoSEQ multiplex PCR; TCRdb has only the in-frame clones, and not every one. The repertoire holds 200,000 to 250,000 clones, with around four fifths as singletons. Sequenced sample: PBMCs. The receptors stem from a woman in her twenties or thirties in good health and CMV-seropositive. Each CDR3 is given with its conserved first and last residue. The D gene is left open where the match is weak. Clone sizes are given selectively: once, few, many, or a class where the clone is expanded.

j_gene: TRBJ2-7; abundance: NA; v_gene: TRBV6-1; d_gene: NA; CDR3aa: CASSEEIAGVYEQYF; CDR3nt: TGTGCCAGCAGTGAAGAGATCGCGGGCGTCTACGAGCAGTACTTC
j_gene: TRBJ2-1; abundance: NA; v_gene: TRBV6-1; d_gene: NA; CDR3aa: CASKNYNEQFF; CDR3nt: TGTGCCAGCAAAAACTACAATGAGCAGTTCTTC
j_gene: TRBJ2-7; abundance: NA; v_gene: TRBV5-4; d_gene: NA; CDR3aa: CASSFGTRSYEQYF; CDR3nt: TGTGCCAGCAGCTTCGGGACTCGGTCCTACGAGCAGTACTTC
j_gene: TRBJ2-1; abundance: NA; v_gene: TRBV9; d_gene: NA; CDR3aa: CASSDAHGVSNEQFF; CDR3nt: TGTGCCAGCAGCGATGCCCACGGGGTTTCAAATGAGCAGTTCTTC
j_gene: TRBJ2-7; abundance: NA; v_gene: TRBV6-5; d_gene: NA; CDR3aa: CASREHYEQYF; CDR3nt: TGTGCCAGCAGGGAACACTACGAGCAGTACTTC
j_gene: TRBJ2-1; abundance: NA; v_gene: TRBV7-2; d_gene: NA; CDR3aa: CASSLPNGNEQFF; CDR3nt: TGTGCCAGCAGCTTACCAAACGGGAATGAGCAGTTCTTC
j_gene: TRBJ2-5; abundance: NA; v_gene: TRBV4-1; d_gene: TRBD1; CDR3aa: CASSQLQGGETQYF; CDR3nt: TGCGCCAGCAGCCAATTACAGGGGGGAGAGACCCAGTACTTC
j_gene: TRBJ1-3; abundance: NA; v_gene: TRBV14; d_gene: NA; CDR3aa: CASRGGAGNTIYF; CDR3nt: TGTGCCAGCAGAGGCGGTGCCGGAAACACCATATATTTT
j_gene: TRBJ1-5; abundance: few; v_gene: TRBV6-1; d_gene: TRBD1; CDR3aa: CASSETGGIQPQHF; CDR3nt: TGTGCCAGCAGTGAGACAGGGGGAATTCAGCCCCAGCATTTT
j_gene: TRBJ2-7; abundance: NA; v_gene: TRBV6-5; d_gene: NA; CDR3aa: CASTPQEATPYEQYF; CDR3nt: TGTGCCAGCACGCCTCAGGAGGCCACGCCCTACGAGCAGTACTTC
j_gene: TRBJ1-2; abundance: NA; v_gene: TRBV29-1; d_gene: NA; CDR3aa: CSEHPGGASYGYTF; CDR3nt: TGCAGCGAACACCCCGGGGGGGCCTCGTATGGCTACACCTTC
j_gene: TRBJ2-5; abundance: NA; v_gene: TRBV9; d_gene: TRBD2; CDR3aa: CASSVGVGGYQETQYF; CDR3nt: TGTGCCAGCAGCGTAGGGGTGGGAGGGTACCAAGAGACCCAGTACTTC
j_gene: TRBJ1-2; abundance: once; v_gene: TRBV29-1; d_gene: NA; CDR3aa: CSVEGRAYGYTF; CDR3nt: TGCAGCGTTGAAGGCAGGGCCTATGGCTACACCTTC
j_gene: TRBJ1-1; abundance: NA; v_gene: TRBV25-1; d_gene: NA; CDR3aa: CASSPTGGLLGAFF; CDR3nt: TGTGCCAGCAGCCCTACCGGGGGACTCCTTGGGGCTTTCTTT
j_gene: TRBJ2-7; abundance: NA; v_gene: TRBV5-1; d_gene: TRBD2; CDR3aa: CASSSTSGRTSYEQYF; CDR3nt: TGCGCCAGCAGCTCGACTAGCGGGAGAACCTCCTACGAGCAGTACTTC
j_gene: TRBJ1-4; abundance: NA; v_gene: TRBV9; d_gene: NA; CDR3aa: CASSPRQGDEKLFF; CDR3nt: TGTGCCAGCAGCCCCCGGCAAGGAGATGAAAAACTGTTTTTT
j_gene: TRBJ2-1; abundance: NA; v_gene: TRBV15; d_gene: TRBD1; CDR3aa: CATSARRTGNEQFF; CDR3nt: TGTGCCACCAGCGCCCGAAGGACAGGCAATGAGCAGTTCTTC
j_gene: TRBJ2-3; abundance: few; v_gene: TRBV5-1; d_gene: NA; CDR3aa: CASSLAGASITDTQYF; CDR3nt: TGCGCCAGCAGCTTGGCAGGCGCTTCGATCACAGATACGCAGTATTTT
j_gene: TRBJ1-1; abundance: NA; v_gene: TRBV9; d_gene: NA; CDR3aa: CASRSLPRDGATFF; CDR3nt: TGTGCCAGCAGGTCCCTCCCCCGGGACGGGGCAACTTTCTTT
j_gene: TRBJ1-2; abundance: NA; v_gene: TRBV10-3; d_gene: NA; CDR3aa: CAIRPRGLTPGRYGYTF; CDR3nt: TGTGCCATCAGGCCCCGTGGACTGACCCCCGGAAGGTATGGCTACACCTTC
j_gene: TRBJ2-7; abundance: NA; v_gene: TRBV4-3; d_gene: TRBD2; CDR3aa: CASSQGSSGGFYEQYF; CDR3nt: TGCGCCAGCAGCCAAGGTTCCAGCGGGGGCTTCTACGAGCAGTACTTC
j_gene: TRBJ1-1; abundance: NA; v_gene: TRBV5-1; d_gene: NA; CDR3aa: CASRTTQNTEAFF; CDR3nt: TGCGCCAGCCGGACGACACAGAACACTGAAGCTTTCTTT
j_gene: TRBJ2-7; abundance: NA; v_gene: TRBV18; d_gene: TRBD1; CDR3aa: CASSPTGDEQYF; CDR3nt: TGTGCCAGCTCACCGACAGGGGACGAGCAGTACTTC
j_gene: TRBJ1-1; abundance: NA; v_gene: TRBV27; d_gene: TRBD1; CDR3aa: CASSNIWTGENTEAFF; CDR3nt: TGTGCCAGCAGTAATATTTGGACAGGCGAGAACACTGAAGCTTTCTTT
j_gene: TRBJ2-5; abundance: NA; v_gene: TRBV7-8; d_gene: TRBD2; CDR3aa: CASSLMASGQETQYF; CDR3nt: TGTGCCAGCAGCTTAATGGCTAGCGGACAAGAGACCCAGTACTTC
j_gene: TRBJ2-7; abundance: NA; v_gene: TRBV28; d_gene: NA; CDR3aa: CASSFPSAGQTYEQYF; CDR3nt: TGTGCCAGCAGTTTCCCGTCGGCGGGACAAACCTACGAGCAGTACTTC
j_gene: TRBJ2-4; abundance: NA; v_gene: TRBV7-9; d_gene: NA; CDR3aa: CASSPNREEGKNIQYF; CDR3nt: TGTGCCAGCAGCCCCAACAGGGAAGAGGGCAAAAACATTCAGTACTTC
j_gene: TRBJ2-7; abundance: NA; v_gene: TRBV27; d_gene: NA; CDR3aa: CASGYTYEQYF; CDR3nt: TGTGCCAGCGGATATACCTACGAGCAGTACTTC
j_gene: TRBJ1-2; abundance: NA; v_gene: TRBV5-4; d_gene: TRBD1; CDR3aa: CASSWGTVNYGYTF; CDR3nt: TGTGCCAGCAGCTGGGGGACAGTTAACTATGGCTACACCTTC
j_gene: TRBJ2-7; abundance: NA; v_gene: TRBV10-3; d_gene: TRBD2; CDR3aa: CAIRGMEGSGSPNEQYF; CDR3nt: TGTGCCATCAGGGGGATGGAGGGTAGCGGGAGCCCCAACGAGCAGTACTTC
j_gene: TRBJ2-1; abundance: NA; v_gene: TRBV4-1; d_gene: TRBD2; CDR3aa: CASSQEFGRAKGEQFF; CDR3nt: TGCGCCAGCAGCCAAGAATTCGGGAGGGCCAAGGGTGAGCAGTTCTTC
j_gene: TRBJ2-7; abundance: NA; v_gene: TRBV7-5; d_gene: NA; CDR3aa: CARSLNASSYEQYF; CDR3nt: TGTGCCAGAAGCTTAAACGCCTCCTCCTACGAGCAGTACTTC
j_gene: TRBJ1-5; abundance: NA; v_gene: TRBV11-1; d_gene: NA; CDR3aa: CASSLASNQPQHF; CDR3nt: TGTGCCAGCAGCTTAGCTAGCAATCAGCCCCAGCATTTT
j_gene: TRBJ2-7; abundance: NA; v_gene: TRBV19; d_gene: NA; CDR3aa: CASSPNAYEQYF; CDR3nt: TGTGCCAGTAGCCCGAACGCGTACGAGCAGTACTTC
j_gene: TRBJ1-1; abundance: NA; v_gene: TRBV29-1; d_gene: NA; CDR3aa: CSVEVDQGAEAFF; CDR3nt: TGCAGCGTTGAGGTGGACCAGGGAGCTGAAGCTTTCTTT
j_gene: TRBJ1-1; abundance: NA; v_gene: TRBV18; d_gene: NA; CDR3aa: CASSPPATPEGTEAFF; CDR3nt: TGTGCCAGCTCACCACCGGCGACACCGGAGGGCACTGAAGCTTTCTTT
j_gene: TRBJ1-1; abundance: NA; v_gene: TRBV12-5; d_gene: NA; CDR3aa: CASGLGTVTEAFF; CDR3nt: TGTGCTAGTGGTTTGGGGACAGTCACTGAAGCTTTCTTT
j_gene: TRBJ2-3; abundance: NA; v_gene: TRBV5-4; d_gene: NA; CDR3aa: CASSPPRDREADTQYF; CDR3nt: TGTGCCAGCAGCCCCCCGCGAGACAGGGAGGCAGATACGCAGTATTTT
j_gene: TRBJ2-7; abundance: few; v_gene: TRBV5-1; d_gene: TRBD1; CDR3aa: CASSFYRGSRYEQYF; CDR3nt: TGCGCCAGCAGCTTCTACAGGGGGAGTCGCTACGAGCAGTACTTC
j_gene: TRBJ2-3; abundance: NA; v_gene: TRBV9; d_gene: TRBD2; CDR3aa: CASSASLAGYTDTQYF; CDR3nt: TGTGCCAGCAGCGCAAGTCTAGCGGGGTACACAGATACGCAGTATTTT
j_gene: TRBJ1-5; abundance: NA; v_gene: TRBV15; d_gene: NA; CDR3aa: CATSRDPGLPQHF; CDR3nt: TGTGCCACCAGCAGAGATCCTGGGTTGCCCCAGCATTTT
j_gene: TRBJ2-2; abundance: few; v_gene: TRBV15; d_gene: NA; CDR3aa: CATSREGDTGELFF; CDR3nt: TGTGCCACCAGCAGAGAAGGAGACACCGGGGAGCTGTTTTTT
j_gene: TRBJ2-7; abundance: NA; v_gene: TRBV6-5; d_gene: NA; CDR3aa: CASSYGGATHEQYF; CDR3nt: TGTGCCAGCAGTTACGGGGGCGCAACCCACGAGCAGTACTTC
j_gene: TRBJ2-1; abundance: NA; v_gene: TRBV10-1; d_gene: NA; CDR3aa: CASSESAGRGEQFF; CDR3nt: TGCGCCAGCAGTGAGTCGGCGGGACGCGGTGAGCAGTTCTTC
j_gene: TRBJ2-1; abundance: NA; v_gene: TRBV27; d_gene: TRBD1; CDR3aa: CASSASTGESYNEQFF; CDR3nt: TGTGCCAGCAGTGCATCGACAGGGGAGTCCTACAATGAGCAGTTCTTC
j_gene: TRBJ2-7; abundance: NA; v_gene: TRBV27; d_gene: TRBD2; CDR3aa: CASSSRGGRVVYEQYF; CDR3nt: TGTGCCAGCAGTTCTCGGGGTGGGAGGGTTGTCTACGAGCAGTACTTC